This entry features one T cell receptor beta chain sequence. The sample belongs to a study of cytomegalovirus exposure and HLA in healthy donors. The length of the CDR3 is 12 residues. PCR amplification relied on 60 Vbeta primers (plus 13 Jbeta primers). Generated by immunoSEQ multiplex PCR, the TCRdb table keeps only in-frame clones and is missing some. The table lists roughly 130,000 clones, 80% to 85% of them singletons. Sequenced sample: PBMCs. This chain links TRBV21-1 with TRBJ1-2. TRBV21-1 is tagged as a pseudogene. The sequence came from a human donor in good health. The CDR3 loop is CASSKRGTGYTF. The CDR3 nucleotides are TGTGCCAGCAGCAAGCGGGGGACGGGCTACACCTTC.